The 11 T cell receptor beta chains listed next were all sequenced from one sample in a study. TCRdb passed the 5' RACE reads through MiXCR, listing each CDR3 protein once. Among fewer than 6,500 distinct CDR3 sequences, under 40% were seen once, and the ten largest hold 53%. Material: memory CD4+ T cells sorted from blood. The subset is: memory CD4+ T cells, CD4+CD45RO+CD25-. These receptors were taken from a female donor with breast cancer.

In its sample, this clonotype ranks as medium-sized. V gene TRBV28 combines with J gene TRBJ1-4; 7 nucleotides agree with TRBD1. Looked up from germline, CDR1 is MDHEN and CDR2 is SYDVKM. The CDR3 runs 14 residues. The V and J ends lost 4 bases and 8 bases, in that order; junction bases with no gene match: 7. The CDR3 protein is CASSWTGQREKLFF. DNA of the CDR3: TGTGCCAGCAGTTGGACAGGCCAAAGAGAAAAACTGTTTTTT.

Concerning this clonotype: The junction and the germline gene differ at one end; a read error may be behind it. The gene calls are TRBV9 and TRBJ2-1; D is uncertain. Germline values: CDR1 SGDLS, CDR2 YYNGEE. This CDR3 is 14 amino acids long. CDR3 DNA sequence: TGTGCCGGCAGCGTAGCTGGGCACCACAATGAGCAGTTCTTC. As protein: CAGSVAGHHNEQFF.

The V call is TRBV4-2, the J call TRBJ2-1, with 7 bases that match TRBD2. The ends lost 1 base at V and 4 bases at J; junction bases unmatched: 13. CDR1 is LGHNA and CDR2 is YNFKEQ in the germline V gene. CDR3 size: 18 residues. The CDR3 sequence is CASSQGIGSGVAYNEQFF. CDR3 DNA sequence: TGTGCCAGCAGCCAAGGCATCGGCAGCGGGGTCGCTTACAATGAGCAGTTCTTC.

Many counts were recorded for this clonotype. The gene calls are TRBV6-5 and TRBJ2-7, with 10 bases aligning to TRBD1. There are 15 residues in the CDR3. Germline V gene lookup returns CDR1 MNHEY and CDR2 SVGAGI. Trimming took 4 bases from V and 0 from J; bases not matched to a gene: 3. The DNA of the CDR3 is TGTGCCAGCAGTTGGGGACAGGGGAGCTCCTACGAGCAGTACTTC. Translating gives CASSWGQGSSYEQYF.

This chain connects TRBV6-5 to TRBJ2-3; D may correspond to TRBD1 or TRBD2 (7 bases each). The germline V and J ends were trimmed by 0 bases and 4 bases, with 17 bases remaining between them. Germline V CDR1 and CDR2: MNHEY, SVGAGI. The CDR3 is 17 residues long. For the CDR3, the DNA is TGTGCCAGCAGTTACTCGGCGAGACAGGGAGGGCCAGATACGCAGTATTTT. This gives the protein CASSYSARQGGPDTQYF.

The rearrangement uses TRBV7-3 and TRBJ2-1; 7 bases agree with TRBD1. This CDR3 comprises 14 residues. V lost 5 bases to trimming and J lost 4 bases; unmatched junction nucleotides: 5. In germline, CDR1 is SGHTA, CDR2 FQGTGA. CDR3 residues: CASSPGQEYNEQFF. The CDR3, as DNA: TGTGCCAGCAGCCCCGGACAGGAATACAATGAGCAGTTCTTC.

The V call is TRBV27, the J call TRBJ2-1, with TRBD2 matching 9 bases. CDR3 length: 16 residues. The junction had 8 bases not matched to a gene; V was cut back by 2 bases and J by 6 bases. CDR1 is MNHEY and CDR2 is SMNVEV in the germline V gene (reference sequence). The CDR3 DNA is TGTGCCAGCAGTTTACTGGCGGGAGGGCCTCTCAATGAGCAGTTCTTC. Its protein is CASSLLAGGPLNEQFF.

This clonotype has just a few counts. This chain links TRBV12-3 or TRBV12-4 with TRBJ1-2; no firm D call. The CDR3 has 13 residues. The V gene lost 5 bases and the J gene lost 5 bases, with 12 bases spanning the gap. As DNA, the CDR3 is TGTGCCAGCAGTCCCGGGCTTCTATATGGCTACACCTTC. Protein: CASSPGLLYGYTF.

This clonotype has a count of ten or more. The V and J genes are TRBV6-5 and TRBJ2-7, with 8 positions matching TRBD1. This CDR3 is 15 amino acids long. The J segment lost 2 bases and the V segment lost 6 bases, leaving 9 bases of the junction unmatched. Germline CDR1 reads MNHEY; CDR2 reads SVGAGI. The chain's CDR3 is CASRSGLGQAYEQYF. CDR3 nucleotides: TGTGCCAGCAGAAGTGGTTTGGGACAGGCCTACGAGCAGTACTTC.

This clonotype was counted ten times or more. Possible read error: a much larger clone is one base away. V is TRBV7-9 and J is TRBJ2-1; D unresolved. Trimming removed 2 bases from V and 3 bases from J, with 8 bases in between. The CDR3 is 14 residues long. Germline V gene sequence: CDR1 SEHNR, CDR2 FQNEAQ (reference sequence). The CDR3 region has the DNA TGTGCCAGCAGCTTACGTGGGTGCTACAATGAGCAGTTCTTC. It yields the protein CASSLRGCYNEQFF. Drawing the rest from reference TRBV7-9 and TRBJ2-1, the complete variable domain is DTGVSQNPRHKITKRGQNVTFRCDPISEHNRLYWYRQTLGQGPEFLTYFQNEAQLEKSRLLSDRFSAERPKGSFSTLEIQRTEQGDSAMYLCASSLRGCYNEQFFGPGTRLTVL.

The chain recombines TRBV18 with TRBJ1-6, with TRBD1 matching 7 bases. Germline CDR1 KGHSH, CDR2 LQKENI. The trim removed 3 bases at V and 0 bases at J, leaving 5 bases unmatched. The CDR3 is made up of 17 amino acids. This CDR3 reads CASSPGQLFSYNSPLHF. The CDR3 nucleotides are TGTGCCAGCTCACCGGGACAGCTCTTCTCCTATAATTCACCCCTCCACTTT.